The clone carrying this T cell receptor (beta chain) appeared a single time. This sample is part of a study of blood T cell repertoires in COVID-19. As for the study in general: Sites in the United States, Italy and Spain provided acute and convalescent COVID-19 samples. T cells, B-cell-depleted T cells, or PBMCs provided the cDNA or gDNA that served as material.

The CDR3 consists of 15 residues. The ends were cut back, 0 bases at V and 6 bases at J, with 10 bases in the middle. From germline, CDR1 is SGHKS and CDR2 YYEKEE (reference sequence). Per the original methods: Scientists estimated how many nucleated cells there were by amplifying reference gene primers. TCRdb keeps only in-frame clones here, not all; method: immunoSEQ multiplex PCR. For V, J and clone size, that table is used; D and trimming come from the DNA. The table shows some 89,000 clones, with over 70% occurring only once. The sequence came from a man aged 60 to 75 with acute or convalescent COVID-19. The chain is built from TRBV5-5 and TRBJ1-6; D is ambiguous. Sequences were obtained from peripheral blood. The CDR3 DNA reads TGTGCCAGCAGCTTGGTATGGCGGCCTAATTCACCCCTCCACTTT. Translated: CASSLVWRPNSPLHF.